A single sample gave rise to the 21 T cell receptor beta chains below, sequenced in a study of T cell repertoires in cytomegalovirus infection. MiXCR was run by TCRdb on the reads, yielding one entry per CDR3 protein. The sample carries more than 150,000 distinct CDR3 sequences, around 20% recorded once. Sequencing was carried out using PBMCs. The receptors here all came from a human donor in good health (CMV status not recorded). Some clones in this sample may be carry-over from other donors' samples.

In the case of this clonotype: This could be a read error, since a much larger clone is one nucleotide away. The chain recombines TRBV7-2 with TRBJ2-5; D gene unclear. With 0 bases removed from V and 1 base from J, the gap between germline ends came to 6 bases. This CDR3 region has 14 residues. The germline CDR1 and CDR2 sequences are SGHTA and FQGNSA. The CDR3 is CASSLAGFQETQYF. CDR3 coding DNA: TGTGCCAGCAGCTTAGCGGGATTCCAAGAGACCCAGTACTTC.

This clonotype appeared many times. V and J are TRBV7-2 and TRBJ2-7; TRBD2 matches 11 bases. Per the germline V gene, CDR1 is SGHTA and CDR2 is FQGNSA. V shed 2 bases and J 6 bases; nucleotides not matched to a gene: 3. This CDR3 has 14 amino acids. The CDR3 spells CASSLLAGGPEQYF. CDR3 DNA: TGTGCCAGCAGCTTACTAGCGGGAGGACCCGAGCAGTACTTC.

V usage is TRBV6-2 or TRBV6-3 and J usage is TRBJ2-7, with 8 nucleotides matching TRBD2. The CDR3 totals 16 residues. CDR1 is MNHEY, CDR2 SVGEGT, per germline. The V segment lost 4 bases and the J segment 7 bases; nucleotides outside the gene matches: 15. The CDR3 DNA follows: TGTGCCAGCAGTTCCTACCCCGGAGCGGGAGCACGGGAGCAGTACTTC. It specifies CASSSYPGAGAREQYF.

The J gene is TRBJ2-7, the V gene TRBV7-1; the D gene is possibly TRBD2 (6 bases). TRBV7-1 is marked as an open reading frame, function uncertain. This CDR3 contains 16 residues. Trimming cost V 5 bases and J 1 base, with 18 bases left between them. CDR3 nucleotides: TGTGCCAGCAGCCCTACCCCTGCGGGGAGTTCCTACGAGCAGTACTTC. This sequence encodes CASSPTPAGSSYEQYF.

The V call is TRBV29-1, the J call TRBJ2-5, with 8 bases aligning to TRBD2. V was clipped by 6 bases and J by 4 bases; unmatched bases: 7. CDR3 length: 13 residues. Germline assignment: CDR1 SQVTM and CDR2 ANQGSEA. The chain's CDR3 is CSVGRGGGETQYF. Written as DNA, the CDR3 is TGCAGCGTCGGCCGGGGGGGTGGAGAGACCCAGTACTTC.

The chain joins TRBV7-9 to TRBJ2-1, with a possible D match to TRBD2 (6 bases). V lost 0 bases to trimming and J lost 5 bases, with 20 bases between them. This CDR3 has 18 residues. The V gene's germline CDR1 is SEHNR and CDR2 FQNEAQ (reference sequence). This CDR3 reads CASSLAIAAGLRDNEQFF. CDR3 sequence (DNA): TGTGCCAGCAGCTTAGCAATCGCAGCGGGCCTTCGGGACAATGAGCAGTTCTTC.

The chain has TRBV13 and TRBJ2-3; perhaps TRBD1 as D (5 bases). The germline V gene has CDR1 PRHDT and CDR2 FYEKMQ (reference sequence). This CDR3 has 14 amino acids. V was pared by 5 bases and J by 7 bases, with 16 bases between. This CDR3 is CASSESLQENTQYF. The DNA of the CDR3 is TGTGCCAGCAGCGAATCCCTACAGGAAAATACGCAGTATTTT.

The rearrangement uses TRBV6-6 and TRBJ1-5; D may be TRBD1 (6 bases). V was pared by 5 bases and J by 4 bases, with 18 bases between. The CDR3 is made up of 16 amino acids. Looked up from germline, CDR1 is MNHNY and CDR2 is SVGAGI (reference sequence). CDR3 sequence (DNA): TGTGCCAGCAGTCTTAGGGCAGGGGCGGTAAATCAGCCCCAGCATTTT. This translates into CASSLRAGAVNQPQHF.

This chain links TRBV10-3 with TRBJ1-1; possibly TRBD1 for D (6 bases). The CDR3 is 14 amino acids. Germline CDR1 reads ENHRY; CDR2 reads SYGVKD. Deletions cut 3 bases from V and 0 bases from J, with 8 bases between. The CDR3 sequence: CAISDGQLNTEAFF. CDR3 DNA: TGTGCCATCAGTGACGGACAGCTGAACACTGAAGCTTTCTTT.

Here the CDR3 reads CASRSDRVGNTEAFF. The CDR3, as DNA: TGTGCCAGCAGATCGGACAGGGTGGGAAACACTGAAGCTTTCTTT. This chain links TRBV12-3 or TRBV12-4 with TRBJ1-1; the match to TRBD1 covers 8 bases. The CDR3 consists of 15 residues. Trimming took 6 bases from V and 2 from J; bases not matched to a gene: 8.

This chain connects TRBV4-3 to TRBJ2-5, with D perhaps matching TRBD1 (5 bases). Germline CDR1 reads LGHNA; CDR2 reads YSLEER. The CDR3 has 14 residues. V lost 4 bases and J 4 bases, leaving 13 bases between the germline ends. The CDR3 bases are TGCGCCAGCAGCCCACAGACAGTGGCAGAGACCCAGTACTTC. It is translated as CASSPQTVAETQYF.

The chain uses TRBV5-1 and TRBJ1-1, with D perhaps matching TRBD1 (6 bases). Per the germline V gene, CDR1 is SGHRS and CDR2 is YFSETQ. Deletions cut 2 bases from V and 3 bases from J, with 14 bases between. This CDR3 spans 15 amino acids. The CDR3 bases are TGCGCCAGCAGCTTTTCCCAGGGGCTGGACACTGAAGCTTTCTTT. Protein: CASSFSQGLDTEAFF.

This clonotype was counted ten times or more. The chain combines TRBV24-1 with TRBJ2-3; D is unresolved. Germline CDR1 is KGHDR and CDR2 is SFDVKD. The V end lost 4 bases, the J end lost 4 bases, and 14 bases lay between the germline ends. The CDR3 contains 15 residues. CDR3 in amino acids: CATSERRRSADTQYF. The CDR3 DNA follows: TGTGCCACCAGTGAAAGGAGAAGGTCCGCAGATACGCAGTATTTT.

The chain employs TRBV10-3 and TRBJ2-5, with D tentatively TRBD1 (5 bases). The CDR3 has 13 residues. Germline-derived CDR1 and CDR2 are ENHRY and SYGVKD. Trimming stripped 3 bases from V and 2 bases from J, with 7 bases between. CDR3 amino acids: CAISEGVQETQYF. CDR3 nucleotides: TGTGCCATCAGTGAAGGGGTGCAAGAGACCCAGTACTTC.

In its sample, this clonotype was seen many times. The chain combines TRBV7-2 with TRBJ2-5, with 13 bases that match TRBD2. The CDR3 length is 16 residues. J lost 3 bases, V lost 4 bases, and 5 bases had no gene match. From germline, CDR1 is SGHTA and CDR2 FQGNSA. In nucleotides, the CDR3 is TGTGCCAGCAGCTCCCCAGGGACTAGCGGGGAAGAGACCCAGTACTTC. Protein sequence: CASSSPGTSGEETQYF.

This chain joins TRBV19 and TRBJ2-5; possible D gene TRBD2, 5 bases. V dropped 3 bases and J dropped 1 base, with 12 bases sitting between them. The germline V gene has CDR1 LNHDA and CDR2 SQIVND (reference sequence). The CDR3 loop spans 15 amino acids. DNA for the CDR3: TGTGCCAGTAGTATTTCGATTAGCGCCCAAGAGACCCAGTACTTC. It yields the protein CASSISISAQETQYF.

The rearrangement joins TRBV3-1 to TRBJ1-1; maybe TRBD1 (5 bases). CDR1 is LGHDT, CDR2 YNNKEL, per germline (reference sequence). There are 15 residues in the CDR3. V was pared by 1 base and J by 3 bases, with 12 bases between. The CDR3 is CASSQGWGFDTEAFF. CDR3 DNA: TGTGCCAGCAGCCAAGGTTGGGGGTTCGACACTGAAGCTTTCTTT.

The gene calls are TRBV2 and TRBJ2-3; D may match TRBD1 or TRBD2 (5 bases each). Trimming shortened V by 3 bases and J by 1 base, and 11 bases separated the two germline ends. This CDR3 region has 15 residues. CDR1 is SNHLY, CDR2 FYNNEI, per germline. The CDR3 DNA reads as TGTGCCAGCAGTGACCGGGACGGGCGCACAGATACGCAGTATTTT. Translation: CASSDRDGRTDTQYF. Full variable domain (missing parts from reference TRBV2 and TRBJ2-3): EPEVTQTPSHQVTQMGQEVILRCVPISNHLYFYWYRQILGQKVEFLVSFYNNEISEKSEIFDDQFSVERPDGSNFTLKIRSTKLEDSAMYFCASSDRDGRTDTQYFGPGTRLTVL.

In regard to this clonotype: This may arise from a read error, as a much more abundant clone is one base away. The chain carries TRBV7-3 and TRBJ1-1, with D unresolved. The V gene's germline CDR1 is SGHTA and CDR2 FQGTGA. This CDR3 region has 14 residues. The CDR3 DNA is TGTGCCAGCGGCTTATCCCCTGCCGTTAATGAAGCTTTCTTT. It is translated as CASGLSPAVNEAFF. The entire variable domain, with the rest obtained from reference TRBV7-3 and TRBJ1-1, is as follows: GAGVSQTPSNKVTEKGKYVELRCDPISGHTALYWYRQSLGQGPEFLIYFQGTGAADDSGLPNDRFFAVRPEGSVSTLKIQRTERGDSAVYLCASGLSPAVNEAFFGQGTRLTVV.

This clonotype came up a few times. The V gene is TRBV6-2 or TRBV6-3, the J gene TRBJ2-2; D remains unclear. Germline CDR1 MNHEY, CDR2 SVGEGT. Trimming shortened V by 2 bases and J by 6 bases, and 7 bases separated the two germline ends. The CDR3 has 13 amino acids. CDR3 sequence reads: CASSYIPSGELFF. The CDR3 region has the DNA TGTGCCAGCAGTTACATTCCGTCCGGGGAGCTGTTTTTT.

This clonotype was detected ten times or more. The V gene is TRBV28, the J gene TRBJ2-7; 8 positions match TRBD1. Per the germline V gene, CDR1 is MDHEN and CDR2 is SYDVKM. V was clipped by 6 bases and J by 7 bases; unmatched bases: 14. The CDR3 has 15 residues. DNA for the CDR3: TGTGCCAGCAGGAGACGCGGACAGGGTGAAAGGGAGCAGTACTTC. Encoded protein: CASRRRGQGEREQYF.